The sequence of this TCR beta chain was determined in a study of OX40 agonist ivuxolimab in advanced cancers. Turning to the study itself: Patients with prior anti-PD-1, anti-PD-L1 or anti-CTLA-4 therapy were eligible; roughly 41% had some.

Losses at the gene ends were 3 bases for V and 6 bases for J; bases not matched to a gene: 9. The CDR3 has 14 amino acids. CDR1 and CDR2 from the germline V gene are SGHTS and YDEGEE. Sequencing was performed with immunoSEQ multiplex PCR; in TCRdb, only in-frame clones are kept and a portion is missing. The repertoire has around 80,000 clones, more than 75% of them found once; the top ten carry less than 0.4%. The chain employs TRBV5-8 and TRBJ2-7, with TRBD2 identical over 7 bases. Sequenced material: CD4+ or CD8+ T cells sorted from blood, taken in a trial of the OX40 agonist ivuxolimab. The clonotype originates from an adult with an advanced solid tumor such as melanoma, head and neck, liver or kidney cancer. CDR3 sequence: CASSWRGTGFEQYF. The DNA of the CDR3 is TGTGCCAGCAGCTGGCGGGGGACGGGTTTCGAGCAGTACTTC.